The 3 T cell receptor beta chains given below trace back to one sample, sequenced in a study of blood T cell repertoires in COVID-19. Some clones are missing from TCRdb's copy, which holds only in-frame ones; the method was immunoSEQ multiplex PCR. The sample gives some 500,000 clones, 70% to 90% of which show up once; about 2% is in the top ten. Material for sequencing was PBMCs or T cells enriched from blood (not recorded which). The receptors shown here come from a woman between 35 and 50 years old who had recovered from COVID-19.

This CDR3 reads CASSLSAASGTQYF. For the CDR3, the DNA is TGTGCCAGCAGCTTATCGGCCGCCTCGGGTACGCAGTATTTT. The chain combines TRBV7-2 with TRBJ2-3, with unresolved D. V lost 2 bases and J 8 bases, leaving 14 bases between the germline ends. The CDR3 contains 14 residues. Looked up from germline, CDR1 is SGHTA and CDR2 is FQGNSA. Looking up the rest from reference TRBV7-2 and TRBJ2-3 gives the full variable domain: GAGVSQSPSNKVTEKGKDVELRCDPISGHTALYWYRQSLGQGLEFLIYFQGNSAPDKSGLPSDRFSAERTGGSVSTLTIQRTQQEDSAVYLCASSLSAASGTQYFGPGTRLTVL.

The V call is TRBV25-1, the J call TRBJ1-1; weak D call: TRBD1 (5 bases). Germline V gives CDR1 MGHDK, CDR2 SYGVNS. This CDR3 has 12 amino acids. Trimming took 6 bases from V and 5 from J, leaving 10 bases between them. CDR3 sequence (DNA): TGTGCCAGCAGGGAGGGGACGACTGAAGCTTTCTTT. It yields the protein CASREGTTEAFF.

V gene TRBV2 combines with J gene TRBJ1-4; D is unresolved. Per germline, CDR1 SNHLY and CDR2 FYNNEI. This CDR3 spans 15 amino acids. V was trimmed by 2 bases and J by 15 bases, leaving 22 bases between them. CDR3 in amino acids: CASSEQRRRGGLVFF. In DNA form, the CDR3 reads TGTGCCAGCAGTGAACAGCGGCGGCGTGGTGGTTTGGTGTTTTTT.